This T cell receptor (beta chain) was sequenced during a study of STAT5B mutations in CD4+ large granular lymphocyte leukemia. The data were produced by immunoSEQ multiplex PCR, yet TCRdb's version contains in-frame clones alone and is incomplete. The table has tens of thousands of clones, approximately 90% seen once. Study findings and constraints: Patient CD4-sorted repertoires looked more clonal than healthy CD4+ repertoires, even without putative leukemic clones.

For this clone: Its antigen remains unknown.

Sequences were obtained from CD4+ T cells from blood buffy coats. The sequence was obtained from a human donor in good health.

The CDR3 sequence: CATSRAAGTGGADTEAFF. Here the CDR3 DNA reads TGTGCCACCAGCAGAGCTGCCGGGACAGGGGGCGCAGACACTGAAGCTTTCTTT. This chain joins TRBV15 and TRBJ1-1; 12 nucleotides match TRBD1. CDR3 size: 18 residues. Germline CDR1 LNHNV, CDR2 YYDKDF (reference sequence). V lost 1 base and J lost 3; bases outside the gene matches: 9.